This note documents a single TCR beta chain sequence. Its antigen is still unknown. This specimen belongs to a study of T cell repertoires in cytomegalovirus infection. Study-level background: CMV epitopes in the study were HLA-C-restricted (recently identified) and HLA-B-restricted (well studied).

Study-wide findings and caveats: Ex vivo, HLA-C-restricted CMV-specific TCR beta clonotypes prevailed over the rest of the response. People with CMV and the relevant HLA were identified by cumulative public TCR beta family frequency.

One entry per CDR3 protein results from TCRdb running MiXCR on the reads. The sample shows 450,000 to 650,000 distinct CDR3 sequences, over 35% of them seen only once. This specimen was cultured PBMCs, taken from culture after CMV antigen stimulation. This clonotype was sampled from a human donor in good health (CMV status not recorded). Some clones in this sample may be carry-over from other donors' samples.

DNA of the CDR3: TGTGCCAGCAGTGAGGGTAGTGAAGCTTTCTTT. Translating it yields CASSEGSEAFF. V is TRBV2 and J is TRBJ1-1; D unclear. The CDR3 spans 11 residues. Germline V gene sequence: CDR1 SNHLY, CDR2 FYNNEI. V was clipped by 3 bases and J by 7 bases, with 6 bases between them.